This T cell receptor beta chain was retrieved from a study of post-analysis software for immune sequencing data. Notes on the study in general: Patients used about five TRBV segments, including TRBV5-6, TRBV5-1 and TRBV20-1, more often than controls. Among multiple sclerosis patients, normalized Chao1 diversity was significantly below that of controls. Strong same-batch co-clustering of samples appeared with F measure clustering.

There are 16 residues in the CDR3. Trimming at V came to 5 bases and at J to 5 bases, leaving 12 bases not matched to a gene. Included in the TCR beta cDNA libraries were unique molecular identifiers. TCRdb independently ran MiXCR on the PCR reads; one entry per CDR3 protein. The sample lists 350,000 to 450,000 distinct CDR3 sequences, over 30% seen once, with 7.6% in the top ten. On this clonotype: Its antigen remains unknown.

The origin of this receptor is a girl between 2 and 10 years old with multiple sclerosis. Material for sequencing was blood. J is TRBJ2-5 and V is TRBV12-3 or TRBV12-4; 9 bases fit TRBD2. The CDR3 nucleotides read TGTGCCAGCAGTCCCCGGTCGAGCGGGAGGTTTGAGACCCAGTACTTC. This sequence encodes CASSPRSSGRFETQYF.